These 3 T cell receptor beta chains were sequenced from one sample in a study of blood T cells in healthy people across ages. The authors ran a second PCR of about 6 to 12 cycles using a sample-barcoded 5' primer and a J-beta primer mix. TCRdb re-derived calls from the 5' RACE reads in MiXCR, one entry per CDR3 protein. This repertoire shows over 950,000 distinct CDR3 sequences, 35% to 40% found once; its top ten account for less than 15%. The sequencing input was blood. Receptors originate from a young man in good health.

This clonotype was seen a handful of times. The chain recombines TRBV12-3 or TRBV12-4 with TRBJ2-3, with 7 bases identical to TRBD2. This CDR3 region has 15 residues. J gave up 4 bases and V 3 bases, and 7 bases lay outside the gene matches. The CDR3 coding sequence is TGTGCCAGCAGTTTGAGCGGGGCTAGGGCAGATACGCAGTATTTT. This encodes CASSLSGARADTQYF.

This clonotype was observed a handful of times. The chain joins TRBV28 to TRBJ2-5, with 12 bases matching TRBD1. V was clipped by 5 bases and J by 2 bases; unmatched bases: 6. The CDR3 is made up of 16 amino acids. Per germline, CDR1 MDHEN and CDR2 SYDVKM. The CDR3 loop is CASSPGTGGLQETQYF. CDR3 in DNA: TGTGCCAGCAGTCCCGGGACAGGGGGCCTTCAAGAGACCCAGTACTTC.

In its sample, this clonotype was seen a few times. This rearrangement joins TRBV9 to TRBJ2-3, with TRBD2 identical over 9 bases. The germline CDR1 and CDR2 sequences are SGDLS and YYNGEE. This CDR3 region has 19 residues. The J segment lost 3 bases and the V segment lost 3 bases, leaving 17 bases of the junction unmatched. CDR3 coding DNA: TGTGCCAGCAGCGCCTTGGGGACTAGCCCAATTATCAGTACAGATACGCAGTATTTT. The encoded protein is CASSALGTSPIISTDTQYF.